Presented here are 26 T cell receptor beta chains from one specimen sequenced in a study of blood T cell repertoires in COVID-19. Here immunoSEQ multiplex PCR was the method, and the copy in TCRdb shows in-frame clones only, minus some. The repertoire consists of around 78,000 clones, with more than 75% occurring once and the leading ten covering 9.5% to 13%. Sequenced: peripheral blood. The receptor source for this set is an older man with active or convalescent COVID-19.

The CDR3 is CASSRQGRNTEAFF. In nucleotides, the CDR3 is TGTGCCAGCTCACGACAGGGAAGAAACACTGAAGCTTTCTTT. V and J are TRBV18 and TRBJ1-1, with 7 nucleotides matching TRBD1. V was clipped by 4 bases and J by 2 bases; unmatched bases: 4. The CDR3 covers 14 residues. Germline lookup yields CDR1 KGHSH and CDR2 LQKENI.

This chain links TRBV5-4 with TRBJ2-5; D perhaps matches TRBD2 (6 bases). CDR1 is SGHNT, CDR2 YYREEE, per germline (reference sequence). The CDR3 extends over 13 amino acids. V was cut by 5 bases and J by 1 base, with 9 bases left in between. The CDR3 DNA reads as TGTGCCAGCAGACGGGACTTCCAAGAGACCCAGTACTTC. As protein: CASRRDFQETQYF.

The chain recombines TRBV18 with TRBJ1-2; 7 nucleotides align to TRBD1. Germline-derived CDR1 and CDR2 are KGHSH and LQKENI. V lost 4 bases and J lost 2; bases outside the gene matches: 4. There are 14 residues in the CDR3. The CDR3 DNA reads as TGTGCCAGCTCACTCGGGACAGCGAACTATGGCTACACCTTC. It codes for CASSLGTANYGYTF.

The V and J genes are TRBV6-5 and TRBJ2-1; no clear D. The CDR3 is 13 amino acids. From germline, CDR1 is MNHEY and CDR2 SVGAGI. The V end was cut by 4 bases, the J end by 4 bases, with 8 bases between. CDR3 residues: CASSSPRYNEQFF. As DNA, the CDR3 is TGTGCCAGCAGTTCCCCGAGATACAATGAGCAGTTCTTC.

The rearrangement uses TRBV3-1 (or the pseudogene TRBV3-2) and TRBJ2-7, with D perhaps TRBD1 (6 bases). The CDR3 spans 14 residues. V lost 2 bases to trimming and J lost 2 bases, with 10 bases between them. Germline values: CDR1 LGHDT, CDR2 YNNKEL (reference sequence). DNA for the CDR3: TGTGCCAGCAGCCAACGGACAGAGACCTACGAGCAGTACTTC. It specifies CASSQRTETYEQYF.

The rearrangement links TRBV6-5 to TRBJ1-6; 7 positions match TRBD1. The V and J ends lost 4 bases and 5 bases, in that order; junction bases with no gene match: 5. Germline assignment: CDR1 MNHEY and CDR2 SVGAGI. This CDR3 has 15 residues. This CDR3 is CASSSRDSNNSPLHF. The CDR3 DNA reads as TGTGCCAGCAGTTCCAGGGACAGCAATAATTCACCCCTCCACTTT.

V gene TRBV3-1 (or the pseudogene TRBV3-2) combines with J gene TRBJ2-1; 11 positions agree with TRBD2. V was clipped by 5 bases and J by 6 bases; unmatched bases: 9. From germline, CDR1 is LGHDT and CDR2 YNNKEL (reference sequence). This CDR3 is built from 16 residues. DNA of the CDR3: TGTGCCAGCAGCTTCACTAGCGGGAGAAGGGGCAATGAGCAGTTCTTC. Translated, it gives CASSFTSGRRGNEQFF.

The sample holds a few counts of this clone. The V and J genes are TRBV5-4 and TRBJ1-1; D call uncertain. The CDR3 has 13 residues. Germline values: CDR1 SGHNT, CDR2 YYREEE (reference sequence). The ends were cut back, 0 bases at V and 1 base at J, with 4 bases in the middle. The CDR3 loop reads CASSLAGNTEAFF. Written as DNA, the CDR3 is TGTGCCAGCAGCTTGGCGGGGAACACTGAAGCTTTCTTT.

This clone was found a few times. The V call is TRBV6-5, the J call TRBJ1-2; the D gene is possibly TRBD1 (5 bases). The CDR3 is made up of 13 amino acids. The ends were cut back, 2 bases at V and 2 bases at J, with 6 bases in the middle. The V gene's germline CDR1 is MNHEY and CDR2 SVGAGI. Here the CDR3 reads CASSYAGNYGYTF. Written as DNA, the CDR3 is TGTGCCAGCAGTTACGCAGGGAACTATGGCTACACCTTC.

CDR3 coding DNA: TGTGCCAGCAGTTACACCCGGAGGGGTGCACCCCTCCACTTT. Residues: CASSYTRRGAPLHF. The V gene is TRBV6-6, the J gene TRBJ1-6; D is possibly TRBD1 (5 bases). The germline V and J ends were trimmed by 2 bases and 11 bases, with 13 bases remaining between them. The V gene's germline CDR1 is MNHNY and CDR2 SVGAGI (reference sequence). The CDR3 runs 14 residues.

CDR3 in amino acids: CASSPHPGQGGQPQHF. The CDR3 coding sequence is TGTGCCAGCAGTCCCCACCCGGGACAGGGAGGACAGCCCCAGCATTTT. The V gene is TRBV28, the J gene TRBJ1-5; 9 nucleotides match TRBD1. V gave up 5 bases and J gave up 7 bases; unmatched junction bases: 12. Germline CDR1 reads MDHEN; CDR2 reads SYDVKM. The CDR3 totals 16 residues.

CDR3 protein: CASSERDPSYNEQFF. In DNA form, the CDR3 reads TGTGCCAGCAGTGAGCGGGACCCCTCCTACAATGAGCAGTTCTTC. V gene TRBV2 combines with J gene TRBJ2-1; D possibly corresponds to TRBD2 (6 bases). The germline CDR1 and CDR2 sequences are SNHLY and FYNNEI. The V and J ends lost 3 bases and 0 bases respectively, with 9 bases between them. The CDR3 is made up of 15 amino acids.

This clone was seen more than once but under ten times. V gene TRBV7-2 combines with J gene TRBJ2-1, with 9 bases matching TRBD2. This CDR3 contains 15 residues. Germline V lookup: CDR1 SGHTA, CDR2 FQGNSA. With 2 bases clipped from V and 2 bases from J, the junction kept 1 base outside the gene matches. Here the CDR3 reads CASSLTSGPYNEQFF. In DNA form, the CDR3 reads TGTGCCAGCAGCTTAACTAGCGGGCCCTACAATGAGCAGTTCTTC.

CDR3 in DNA: TGTGCCAGCAGTGAATCCCGGGGTAGCGGGAGGGTGGAGACCCAGTACTTC. This codes for CASSESRGSGRVETQYF. The chain has TRBV2 and TRBJ2-5; 11 bases match TRBD2. The V gene's germline CDR1 is SNHLY and CDR2 FYNNEI. The CDR3 is made up of 17 amino acids. With 2 bases clipped from V and 5 bases from J, the junction kept 10 bases outside the gene matches.

Of note for this clone: An end of the junction differs from the germline gene, which may be a read error. V gene TRBV4-3 combines with J gene TRBJ2-7, with D possibly being TRBD2 (7 bases). Germline CDR1 LGHNA, CDR2 YSLEER. The CDR3 is made up of 13 amino acids. DNA for the CDR3: TGCGCCAGCAGCCAAGATCTGCGGGGGCCCAAGGACTTC. Protein sequence: CASSQDLRGPKDF.

The chain is built from TRBV28 and TRBJ2-5; D might be TRBD2 (5 bases). Trimming took 10 bases from V and 5 from J, leaving 20 bases between them. The CDR3 spans 14 residues. Germline V gene sequence: CDR1 MDHEN, CDR2 SYDVKM. The CDR3 bases are TGTGCCATCGGGAATGTGGGGTCTGGGGAGACCCAGTACTTC. Protein: CAIGNVGSGETQYF.

CDR3 DNA sequence: TGTGCCAGCAGCCCCGCGGGTCGGAATAGCTACGAGCAGTACTTC. Protein product: CASSPAGRNSYEQYF. The chain links TRBV28 to TRBJ2-7; the D gene is possibly TRBD2 (5 bases). Germline-derived CDR1 and CDR2 are MDHEN and SYDVKM. The V and J ends lost 6 bases and 3 bases respectively, with 18 bases between them. This CDR3 is built from 15 residues.

V usage is TRBV28 and J usage is TRBJ1-6; 8 bases align to TRBD1. V gave up 4 bases and J gave up 6 bases; unmatched junction bases: 11. CDR1 MDHEN and CDR2 SYDVKM come from the germline V gene. The CDR3 is 17 residues long. In DNA form, the CDR3 reads TGTGCCAGCAGTTCCCCAGGACAGGGAACGTCTAATTCACCCCTCCACTTT. It translates to CASSSPGQGTSNSPLHF.

This chain uses TRBV9 with TRBJ1-3, with 7 nucleotides matching TRBD1. This CDR3 comprises 15 residues. V gave up 3 bases and J gave up 4 bases; unmatched junction bases: 7. The germline CDR1 and CDR2 sequences are SGDLS and YYNGEE. CDR3 loop: CASSGRPGQGNTIYF. For the CDR3, the DNA is TGTGCCAGCAGCGGGAGACCGGGACAGGGAAACACCATATATTTT.

The rearrangement uses TRBV6-5 and TRBJ1-2, with TRBD1 matching over 9 bases. CDR3 length: 13 residues. The V segment lost 7 bases and the J segment 4 bases; nucleotides outside the gene matches: 4. Germline CDR1 is MNHEY and CDR2 is SVGAGI. CDR3 DNA sequence: TGTGCCAGCACCCAGGGACAGGGCTATGGCTACACCTTC. It yields the protein CASTQGQGYGYTF.

The rearrangement links TRBV28 to TRBJ1-2; 8 bases line up with TRBD1. This CDR3 has 14 amino acids. Unmatched junction bases numbered 3, after V lost 3 bases and J lost 3 bases. Germline values: CDR1 MDHEN, CDR2 SYDVKM. CDR3 in DNA: TGTGCCAGCAGTTTCGGACAGGGTCACTATGGCTACACCTTC. Translation gives CASSFGQGHYGYTF.

This clone appeared a few times. This rearrangement joins TRBV5-1 to TRBJ2-7; a possible D gene is TRBD1 (6 bases). The CDR3 is 12 amino acids. Germline values: CDR1 SGHRS, CDR2 YFSETQ. Trimming took 4 bases from V and 4 from J, leaving 9 bases between them. Written as DNA, the CDR3 is TGCGCCAGCAGCGTACAGGGTTACGAGCAGTACTTC. Its translation is CASSVQGYEQYF.

The chain couples TRBV19 to TRBJ2-1; D gene unclear. The CDR3 is made up of 12 amino acids. Trimming removed 4 bases at V and 8 bases at J, with 9 bases between. Germline V gene data show CDR1 as LNHDA and CDR2 as SQIVND (reference sequence). The DNA of the CDR3 is TGTGCCAGTAGTACGTACTCGGATGAGCAGTTCTTC. Translation: CASSTYSDEQFF.

This chain joins TRBV3-1 (or the pseudogene TRBV3-2) and TRBJ2-2, with 14 bases lining up with TRBD2. CDR1 and CDR2 from the germline V gene are LGHDT and YNNKEL (reference sequence). J lost 5 bases, V lost 4 bases, and 3 bases had no gene match. This CDR3 is 16 amino acids long. This CDR3 is CASSLGLAGGTGELFF. As DNA, the CDR3 is TGTGCCAGCAGCCTTGGACTAGCGGGAGGAACCGGGGAGCTGTTTTTT.

The genes are TRBV28 and TRBJ2-1; 8 bases line up with TRBD2. The CDR3 runs to 18 residues. With 6 bases clipped from V and 7 bases from J, the junction kept 20 bases outside the gene matches. Germline V gives CDR1 MDHEN, CDR2 SYDVKM. In DNA, the CDR3 is TGTGCCAGCAGCCCCCGGTATGACGGGAGGGCCGGTTGGAATGAGCAGTTCTTC. Translation: CASSPRYDGRAGWNEQFF.

This clone is medium-sized (0.01 to 0.1%) by share. The rearrangement joins TRBV29-1 to TRBJ2-1, with a weak D call TRBD1 (6 bases). The ends were cut back, 7 bases at V and 8 bases at J, with 15 bases in the middle. The CDR3 loop spans 12 amino acids. From germline, CDR1 is SQVTM and CDR2 ANQGSEA. CDR3: CSAGQQGYEQFF. The DNA for the CDR3 is TGCAGCGCAGGCCAACAGGGCTATGAGCAGTTCTTC.